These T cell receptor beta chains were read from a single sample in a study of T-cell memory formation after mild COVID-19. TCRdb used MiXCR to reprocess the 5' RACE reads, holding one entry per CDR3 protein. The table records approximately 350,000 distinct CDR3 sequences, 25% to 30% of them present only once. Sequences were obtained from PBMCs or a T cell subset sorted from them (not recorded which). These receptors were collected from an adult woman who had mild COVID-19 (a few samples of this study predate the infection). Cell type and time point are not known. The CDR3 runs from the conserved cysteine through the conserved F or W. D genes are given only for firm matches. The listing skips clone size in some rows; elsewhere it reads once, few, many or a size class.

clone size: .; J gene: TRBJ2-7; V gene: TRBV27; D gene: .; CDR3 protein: CASSLYGGPTYEQYF; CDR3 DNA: TGTGCCAGCAGTTTATATGGGGGCCCTACCTACGAGCAGTACTTC
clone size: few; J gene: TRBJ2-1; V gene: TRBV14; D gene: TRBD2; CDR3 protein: CASSRGLAGNNEQFF; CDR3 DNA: TGTGCCAGCAGCCGGGGACTAGCGGGCAACAATGAGCAGTTCTTC
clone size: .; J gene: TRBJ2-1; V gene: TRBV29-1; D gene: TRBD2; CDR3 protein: CSVRTSGGTYNEQFF; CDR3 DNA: TGCAGCGTCCGGACTAGCGGGGGGACCTACAATGAGCAGTTCTTC
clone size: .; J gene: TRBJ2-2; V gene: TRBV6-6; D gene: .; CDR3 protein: CASSALVDTGELFF; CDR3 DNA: TGTGCCAGCAGCGCCCTTGTGGACACCGGGGAGCTGTTTTTT
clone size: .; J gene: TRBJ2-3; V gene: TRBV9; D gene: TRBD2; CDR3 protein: CASSRLAGASSTDTQYF; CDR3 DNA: TGTGCCAGCAGCCGACTAGCGGGGGCCTCTAGCACAGATACGCAGTATTTT
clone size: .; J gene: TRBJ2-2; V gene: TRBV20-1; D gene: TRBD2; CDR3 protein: CSVGLGGVTGELFF; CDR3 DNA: TGCAGTGTTGGACTAGGAGGGGTCACCGGGGAGCTGTTTTTT
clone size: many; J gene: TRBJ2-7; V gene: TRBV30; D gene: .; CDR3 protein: CAWSGQYEQYF; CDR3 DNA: TGTGCCTGGAGCGGACAGTACGAGCAGTACTTC
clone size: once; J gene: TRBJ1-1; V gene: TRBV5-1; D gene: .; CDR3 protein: CASSLAGGSEAFF; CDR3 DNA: TGCGCCAGCAGCTTGGCCGGGGGGTCGGAAGCTTTCTTT
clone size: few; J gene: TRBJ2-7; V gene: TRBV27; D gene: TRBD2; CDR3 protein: CASSLARGGSYEQYF; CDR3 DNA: TGTGCCAGCAGTTTAGCCCGGGGGGGGAGCTACGAGCAGTACTTC
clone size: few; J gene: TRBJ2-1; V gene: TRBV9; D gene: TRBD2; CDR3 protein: CASSQREGRNEQFF; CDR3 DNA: TGTGCCAGCAGCCAGCGGGAGGGCCGAAATGAGCAGTTCTTC
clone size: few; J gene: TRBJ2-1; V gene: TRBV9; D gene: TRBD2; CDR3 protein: CASSVGLAGDIDNEQFF; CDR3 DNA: TGTGCCAGCAGCGTCGGACTAGCGGGAGACATCGACAATGAGCAGTTCTTC
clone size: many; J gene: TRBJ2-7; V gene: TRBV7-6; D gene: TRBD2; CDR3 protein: CASSPRTSGLYEQYF; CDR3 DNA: TGTGCCAGCAGCCCCAGGACTAGCGGACTTTACGAGCAGTACTTC
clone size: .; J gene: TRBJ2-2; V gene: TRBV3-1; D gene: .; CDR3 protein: CASSRPRAGELFF; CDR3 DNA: TGTGCCAGCAGCCGGCCCCGAGCCGGGGAGCTGTTTTTT
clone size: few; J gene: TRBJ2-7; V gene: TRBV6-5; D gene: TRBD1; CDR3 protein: CASQGAPNEQYF; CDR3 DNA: TGTGCCAGCCAGGGGGCTCCTAACGAGCAGTACTTC
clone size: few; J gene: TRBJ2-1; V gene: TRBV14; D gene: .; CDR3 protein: CASSHGTDTSYNEQFF; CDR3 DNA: TGTGCCAGCAGCCACGGGACGGACACATCCTACAATGAGCAGTTCTTC
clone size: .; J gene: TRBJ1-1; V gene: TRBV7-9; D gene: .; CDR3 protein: CASSGERPEAFF; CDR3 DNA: TGTGCCAGCAGTGGGGAGAGGCCTGAAGCTTTCTTT
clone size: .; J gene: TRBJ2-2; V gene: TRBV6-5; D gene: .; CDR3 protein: CASSYAGADTGELFF; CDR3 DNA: TGTGCCAGCAGTTACGCGGGGGCGGATACCGGGGAGCTGTTTTTT
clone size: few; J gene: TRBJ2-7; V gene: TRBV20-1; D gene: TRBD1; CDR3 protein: CSANLGTGRLEQYF; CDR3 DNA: TGCAGTGCTAATCTCGGGACAGGCCGGTTGGAGCAGTACTTC
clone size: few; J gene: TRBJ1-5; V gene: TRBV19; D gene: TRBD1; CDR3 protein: CASRRPGQGRHDQPQHF; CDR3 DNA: TGTGCCAGTAGGCGACCGGGACAGGGGAGGCATGATCAGCCCCAGCATTTT
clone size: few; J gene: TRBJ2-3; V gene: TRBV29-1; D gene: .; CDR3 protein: CSAFGGHADTQYF; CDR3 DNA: TGCAGCGCCTTCGGGGGGCACGCAGATACGCAGTATTTT
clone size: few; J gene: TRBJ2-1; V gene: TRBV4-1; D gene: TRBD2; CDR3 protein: CASSQVPGGSNEQFF; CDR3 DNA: TGCGCCAGCAGCCAAGTGCCGGGGGGTTCTAATGAGCAGTTCTTC
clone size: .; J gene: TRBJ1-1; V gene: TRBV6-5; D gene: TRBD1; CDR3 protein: CASSYSLGQGDTEAFF; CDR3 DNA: TGTGCCAGCAGTTACTCTCTCGGACAGGGTGACACTGAAGCTTTCTTT
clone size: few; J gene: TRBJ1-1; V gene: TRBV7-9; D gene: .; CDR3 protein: CASSLSEFAEAFF; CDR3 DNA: TGTGCCAGCAGCCTTAGTGAATTCGCTGAAGCTTTCTTT
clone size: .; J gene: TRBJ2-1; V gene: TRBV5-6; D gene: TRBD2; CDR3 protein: CASSRSGSLLNEQFF; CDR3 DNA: TGTGCCAGCAGTAGGAGCGGGAGCTTATTGAATGAGCAGTTCTTC
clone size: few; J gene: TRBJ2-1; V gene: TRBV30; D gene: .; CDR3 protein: CAWSGPYNEQFF; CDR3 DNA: TGTGCCTGGAGCGGGCCCTACAATGAGCAGTTCTTC
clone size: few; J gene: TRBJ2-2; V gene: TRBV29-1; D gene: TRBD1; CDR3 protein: CSVTGVANTGELFF; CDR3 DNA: TGCAGCGTAACAGGGGTCGCGAACACCGGGGAGCTGTTTTTT
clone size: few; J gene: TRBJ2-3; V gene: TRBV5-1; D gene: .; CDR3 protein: CASSPKGTTDTQYF; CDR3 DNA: TGCGCCAGCAGCCCAAAGGGCACCACAGATACGCAGTATTTT